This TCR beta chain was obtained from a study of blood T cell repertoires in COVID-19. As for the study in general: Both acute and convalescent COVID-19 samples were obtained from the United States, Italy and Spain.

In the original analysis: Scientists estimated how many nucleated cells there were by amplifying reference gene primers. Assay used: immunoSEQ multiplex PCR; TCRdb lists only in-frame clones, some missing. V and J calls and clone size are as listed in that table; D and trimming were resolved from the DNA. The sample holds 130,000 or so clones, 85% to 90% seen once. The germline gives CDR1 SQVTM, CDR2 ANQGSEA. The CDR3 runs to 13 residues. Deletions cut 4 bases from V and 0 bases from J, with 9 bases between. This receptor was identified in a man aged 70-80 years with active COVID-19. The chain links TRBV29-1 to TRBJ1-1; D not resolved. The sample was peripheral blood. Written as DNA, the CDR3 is TGCAGCGTTGCTGGGCAGTTGAACACTGAAGCTTTCTTT. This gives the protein CSVAGQLNTEAFF.